Described below is a single T cell receptor (beta chain) sequence and its context. The target antigen is unknown. This sample is part of a study of CD8 T cells in Susac syndrome. Trimming cost V 11 bases and J 4 bases; bases outside gene matches: 9. This CDR3 is 13 amino acids long. Looked up from germline, CDR1 is MNHNS and CDR2 is SASEGT. Reverse transcription of 0.5 to 1 ug RNA was carried out with random hexamers. Amplification of TCR beta CDR3 across 54 Vbeta and 13 Jbeta was performed with immunoSEQ multiplex PCR. In TCRdb, the immunoSEQ multiplex PCR reads were re-called with MiXCR into one record per CDR3 protein. The sample records under 150,000 distinct CDR3 sequences, less than 95% being singletons. Whole-study results and caveats: The study recognized that the number of individuals in its TCR sequencing and HLA analysis was relatively small.

J is TRBJ2-5 and V is TRBV6-1, with 8 bases aligning to TRBD2. The origin of this receptor is a human donor with multiple sclerosis. Material for sequencing was CD4+ T cells from PBMCs. The CDR3: CAGRRAGGETQYF. The CDR3 DNA sequence: TGTGCCGGACGTCGGGCGGGGGGAGAGACCCAGTACTTC.